A single T cell receptor (beta chain) is shown here with its context. Per the study methods: The assay estimated nucleated cells by amplifying reference gene primers. Produced via immunoSEQ multiplex PCR; TCRdb's table is partial and in-frame only. V, J and clone size are taken as reported in that table, and D and trimming were inferred from the DNA itself. The table has about 79,000 clones, around 89% seen once; the top ten hold 11% to 15%. The data were obtained in a study of blood T cell repertoires in COVID-19. For the study at large: Both acute and convalescent COVID-19 samples were obtained from the United States, Italy and Spain. Sources were T cells, B-cell-depleted T cells, or PBMCs; the material itself was cDNA or gDNA.

The CDR3 has 16 residues. CDR1 and CDR2 from the germline V gene are MNHEY and SMNVEV (reference sequence). V lost 5 bases, J lost 1 base, and 9 bases stayed unmatched. This sequence joins TRBV27 and TRBJ1-1; 8 positions agree with TRBD1. The specimen sequenced was peripheral blood. This sequence originates from a man in his 70s with active or convalescent COVID-19. The CDR3 DNA is TGTGCCAGCAGTCCGGGCAGGGGGCGGGGGAACACTGAAGCTTTCTTT. Translating it yields CASSPGRGRGNTEAFF.